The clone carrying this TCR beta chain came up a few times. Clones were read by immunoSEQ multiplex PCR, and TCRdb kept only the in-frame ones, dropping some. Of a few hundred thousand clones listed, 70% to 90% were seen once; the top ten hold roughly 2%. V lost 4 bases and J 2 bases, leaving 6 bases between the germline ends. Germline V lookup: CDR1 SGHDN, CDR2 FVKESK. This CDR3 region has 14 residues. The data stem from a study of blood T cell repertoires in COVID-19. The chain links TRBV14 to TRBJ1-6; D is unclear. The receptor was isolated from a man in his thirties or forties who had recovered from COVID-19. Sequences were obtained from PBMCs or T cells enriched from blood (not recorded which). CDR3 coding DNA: TGTGCCAGCAGCCTACAGACCTATAATTCACCCCTCCACTTT. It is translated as CASSLQTYNSPLHF.